Reported below is one TCR beta chain. Antigen specificity is unknown. The sample belongs to a study of T cells after yellow fever vaccination. Whole-study context: When fractions had low cell numbers, they were prepared with SMART-Seq v4 Ultra Low Input. Study outcomes and limitations: Clonotypes shared by both compartments, CD4 and CD8, made up a small share.

The authors made TCR cDNA by 5'RACE template switching, adding a universal primer site and UMIs. A single record per CDR3 protein comes from TCRdb applying MiXCR to the 5' RACE reads. This table has around 500,000 distinct CDR3 sequences, 21% appearing once. The receptor was derived from a man aged 18 to 35 who received the YFV17D yellow fever vaccine. Sequenced here: PBMCs, sampled approximately 22 days after the first yellow fever vaccination.

In nucleotides, the CDR3 is TGTGCCAGCAGCCAAGAGGGGGTGGAAGAGACCCAGTACTTC. Translated, it gives CASSQEGVEETQYF. The chain has TRBV4-2 and TRBJ2-5, with D perhaps TRBD1 or TRBD2 (5 bases each). The CDR3 sequence is 14 residues long. Germline CDR1 is LGHNA and CDR2 is YNFKEQ. Trimming left V 0 bases short and J 3 bases short, with 8 bases between.